This is a list of T cell receptor beta chains from one sample in a study of T cells in Graves' hyperthyroidism and ophthalmopathy. MiXCR was run by TCRdb on the multiplex PCR reads, yielding one entry per CDR3 protein. This repertoire shows 500,000 to 700,000 distinct CDR3 sequences, approximately 15% found once; its top ten account for roughly 18%. Sample: blood. All receptors come from a woman aged 18-30 years with Graves' hyperthyroidism. Each CDR3 is given without its conserved first and last residue. Only part of the rows carry a size: once, few, many, or a class if the clone is expanded.

9,many,TRBV20-1,TRBJ2-3,SASRGNTQY
15,few,TRBV2,TRBJ1-1,ASSFMSLGDRGDEAF
11,-,TRBV29-1,TRBJ2-1,SVASGGYNEQF
11,many,TRBV2,TRBJ2-7,ASSRTENYEQY
14,many,TRBV2,TRBJ1-5,ASWEGTATLNQPQH
11,many,TRBV20-1,TRBJ1-5,SASRLEDQPQH
11,many,TRBV29-1,TRBJ1-2,SVTGAANYGYT
13,few,TRBV6-2/TRBV6-3,TRBJ2-1,ASQSGGVTYNEQF
13,-,TRBV6-1,TRBJ2-1,ASSYSVAGGNEQF
13,-,TRBV6-1,TRBJ1-3,ASSDLWISGNTIY
12,many,TRBV30,TRBJ2-3,AWALAGSTNTQY
13,many,TRBV7-2,TRBJ1-6,ASRKTGNRDSPLH